Below, one T cell receptor beta chain is given with its context. Its antigen remains unknown. These data come from a study of blood T cells in healthy people across ages. The extraction recovered at least 5 micrograms of total RNA per sample. Whole-study results and caveats: Per million T cells, the diversity of TCR beta decreased roughly linearly as age advanced.

A J-beta primer mix and a sample-barcoded 5' primer were used in a second PCR of about 7 to 12 cycles. Every single cDNA molecule received a tag from a template-switch adaptor with 12 random nucleotides. At least 3 million CDR3-containing paired-end reads were obtained per sample. From the 5' RACE reads, TCRdb called clonotypes with MiXCR, one entry per CDR3 protein. The sample includes approximately 400,000 distinct CDR3 sequences, 50% to 60% of them seen just once. The trim removed 2 bases at V and 6 bases at J, leaving 12 bases unmatched. CDR3 length: 16 residues. Germline V gene data show CDR1 as DFQATT and CDR2 as SNEGSKA (reference sequence).

The chain employs TRBV20-1 and TRBJ2-7, with TRBD2 identical over 11 bases. The source material was blood. The clonotype comes from a man aged 55 to 70 in good health. The CDR3 region is CSARRGEVAGGPEQYF. CDR3 nucleotides: TGCAGTGCTAGAAGGGGTGAGGTAGCGGGGGGGCCCGAGCAGTACTTC.